Below, 29 T cell receptor beta chains from the same sample are listed, as sequenced in a study of T-cell reconstitution after alpha-beta-depleted transplantation in children. Overall study findings and caveats: At the one-year point after transplant, T-cell counts and TCRbeta diversity were found to come mostly from T cells that had been newly produced.

For these TCRs, the target antigens are not known. During its preparation, the TCRbeta library received unique molecular identifiers. TCRdb used MiXCR to reprocess the PCR reads, holding one entry per CDR3 protein. The sample lists a few hundred thousand distinct CDR3 sequences, 7.5% to 9% seen once, with approximately 8.6% in the top ten. The source was peripheral blood, collected 360 days after TCRalphabeta/CD19-depleted stem cell transplant. Receptors originate from a female patient between 2 and 15 years old who had a stem cell transplant for Fanconi anemia, so the T cells may come from the graft donor.

The V and J genes are TRBV5-4 and TRBJ1-4; D ambiguous. Trimming took 3 bases from V and 7 from J, leaving 10 bases between them. The length of the CDR3 is 13 residues. CDR1 and CDR2 (germline): SGHNT, YYREEE (reference sequence). CDR3 coding DNA: TGTGCCAGCAGCTCCTCCCCGGGTGAAAAACTGTTTTTT. Encoded protein: CASSSSPGEKLFF.

This chain connects TRBV6-2 or TRBV6-3 to TRBJ2-3; D is uncertain. Looked up from germline, CDR1 is MNHEY and CDR2 is SVGEGT. The CDR3 is made up of 15 amino acids. Trimming took 0 bases from V and 6 from J, leaving 13 bases between them. The CDR3 nucleotides read TGTGCCAGCAGTTACTCGGGCCTAGTGGCGGATACGCAGTATTTT. Residues: CASSYSGLVADTQYF.

This clonotype showed up many times. The J gene is TRBJ2-2, the V gene TRBV7-8; 8 bases line up with TRBD2. Germline trimming cut 11 bases from V and 6 bases from J; bases unmatched to any gene: 5. This CDR3 has 12 residues. CDR1 is SGHVS, CDR2 FQNEAQ, per germline. The CDR3, as DNA: TGTGCCGGACGGGGGGGGCCCGGGGAGCTGTTTTTT. It codes for CAGRGGPGELFF. The whole variable domain, filled in from reference TRBV7-8 and TRBJ2-2, reads GAGVSQSPRYKVAKRGQDVALRCDPISGHVSLFWYQQALGQGPEFLTYFQNEAQLDKSGLPSDRFFAERPEGSVSTLKIQRTQQEDSAVYLCAGRGGPGELFFGEGSRLTVL.

This clonotype has a handful of counts. The chain links TRBV11-2 to TRBJ1-1; no clear D. Per the germline V gene, CDR1 is SGHAT and CDR2 is FQNNGV. V lost 5 bases to trimming and J lost 7 bases, with 20 bases between them. The CDR3 is 15 amino acids. CDR3 loop: CASSRSIGELGEAFF. CDR3 coding DNA: TGTGCCAGCAGCCGAAGCATTGGGGAGTTGGGTGAAGCTTTCTTT.

This clonotype was counted many times. The chain recombines TRBV6-5 with TRBJ1-5, with 7 positions matching TRBD1. Trimming cost V 5 bases and J 5 bases; bases outside gene matches: 6. The CDR3 is 14 residues long. Germline V gene lookup returns CDR1 MNHEY and CDR2 SVGAGI. This chain's CDR3 is CASSNRQGDQPQHF. DNA for the CDR3: TGTGCCAGCAGTAATCGACAGGGCGATCAGCCCCAGCATTTT.

The CDR3 loop is CASSLDRRGEKLFF. CDR3 nucleotides: TGTGCCAGCAGTCTCGACAGGAGAGGGGAAAAACTGTTTTTT. The rearrangement links TRBV28 to TRBJ1-4; possible D gene TRBD1, 6 bases. There are 14 residues in the CDR3. Looked up from germline, CDR1 is MDHEN and CDR2 is SYDVKM. With 5 bases removed from V and 8 bases from J, the gap between germline ends came to 15 bases.

This clonotype has just a few counts. The chain employs TRBV3-1 and TRBJ1-5; TRBD1 aligns across 7 bases. After removal of 0 bases from V and 3 bases from J, the junction contained 2 bases not matched to a gene. CDR3 length: 15 residues. Germline values: CDR1 LGHDT, CDR2 YNNKEL (reference sequence). CDR3: CASSQEDRPNQPQHF. CDR3 DNA sequence: TGTGCCAGCAGCCAAGAGGACAGGCCCAATCAGCCCCAGCATTTT.

This clonotype occurred many times. The chain combines TRBV20-1 with TRBJ1-1; D ambiguous. This CDR3 comprises 15 residues. V gave up 5 bases and J gave up 6 bases, with 22 bases separating them. The V gene's germline CDR1 is DFQATT and CDR2 SNEGSKA (reference sequence). The CDR3 spells CSAGPSGRTLPEAFF. The CDR3 nucleotides read TGCAGTGCTGGGCCGTCGGGCAGGACGCTTCCTGAAGCTTTCTTT.

This clonotype was seen at least ten times. J is TRBJ1-4 and V is TRBV20-1, with unresolved D. Germline-derived CDR1 and CDR2 are DFQATT and SNEGSKA (reference sequence). The CDR3 is 14 residues long. With 6 bases removed from V and 5 bases from J, the gap between germline ends came to 16 bases. The CDR3 region is CSATSPIRNEKLFF. The CDR3 DNA sequence: TGCAGTGCGACAAGTCCTATACGAAATGAAAAACTGTTTTTT.

There are many counts of this clonotype. This chain joins TRBV27 and TRBJ2-4; D gene uncertain. V lost 4 bases and J lost 0, with 13 bases in between. The CDR3 is 16 residues long. In germline, CDR1 is MNHEY, CDR2 SMNVEV (reference sequence). CDR3 coding DNA: TGTGCCAGCAGTTCCCGTAGGGATCTAGCCAAAAACATTCAGTACTTC. It encodes CASSSRRDLAKNIQYF.

V and J are TRBV7-8 and TRBJ2-1; 13 nucleotides line up with TRBD2. V shed 5 bases and J 7 bases; nucleotides not matched to a gene: 14. The V gene's germline CDR1 is SGHVS and CDR2 FQNEAQ. This CDR3 is built from 18 residues. The CDR3 here is CASSQTAPGLAGRNEQFF. CDR3 DNA sequence: TGTGCCAGCAGCCAGACCGCCCCGGGACTAGCGGGGCGAAATGAGCAGTTCTTC.

This clonotype was seen many times. The chain carries TRBV4-2 and TRBJ2-3, with D possibly being TRBD1 (7 bases). V gave up 0 bases and J gave up 2 bases, with 21 bases separating them. CDR3 length: 19 residues. Germline V gene sequence: CDR1 LGHNA, CDR2 YNFKEQ. CDR3 loop: CASSQDGGGANPLTDTQYF. CDR3 bases: TGTGCCAGCAGCCAAGACGGAGGGGGCGCGAACCCACTCACAGATACGCAGTATTTT.

This clonotype was counted only a few times. The V gene is TRBV4-3, the J gene TRBJ1-1; D is unclear. Germline lookup yields CDR1 LGHNA and CDR2 YSLEER. This CDR3 is 13 amino acids long. The V and J ends lost 0 bases and 8 bases respectively, with 10 bases between them. CDR3: CASSQDPRSEAFF. The CDR3 bases are TGCGCCAGCAGCCAAGATCCCCGCTCCGAAGCTTTCTTT.

This clonotype was observed a few times. The V gene is TRBV2, the J gene TRBJ1-1; 7 nucleotides align to TRBD1. After removal of 10 bases from V and 0 bases from J, the junction contained 14 bases not matched to a gene. CDR1 is SNHLY, CDR2 FYNNEI, per germline. This CDR3 has 16 residues. CDR3 sequence reads: CAKQRVTGDMNTEAFF. CDR3 bases: TGTGCCAAACAACGAGTAACAGGGGATATGAACACTGAAGCTTTCTTT.

At least ten counts were recorded for this clonotype. The V and J genes are TRBV12-3 or TRBV12-4 and TRBJ2-1; TRBD2 aligns across 9 bases. V trimming: 5 bases; J trimming: 3 bases; junction bases outside the gene matches: 5. CDR3 length equals 15 residues. The CDR3 region has the DNA TGTGCCAGCAGTGAAGGAGCGGGGGGCTACAATGAGCAGTTCTTC. Translated: CASSEGAGGYNEQFF.

As to this clonotype: Here the CDR3 omits its conserved ending phenylalanine or tryptophan, so a read error is the likely source. This chain links TRBV5-1 with TRBJ1-1; 7 nucleotides line up with TRBD1. Germline trimming cut 3 bases from V and 10 bases from J; bases unmatched to any gene: 12. Germline values: CDR1 SGHRS, CDR2 YFSETQ. The CDR3 totals 14 residues. The CDR3 nucleotides read TGCGCCAGCAGCTACACTAAGAATACAGGGGCAGCTTTCTGT. This gives the protein CASSYTKNTGAAFC.

In its sample, this clonotype was seen many times. This chain uses TRBV7-9 with TRBJ1-2; D perhaps matches TRBD1 (6 bases). Germline values: CDR1 SEHNR, CDR2 FQNEAQ (reference sequence). V was shortened by 5 bases and J by 2 bases, with 18 bases between the two germline ends. The CDR3 extends over 16 amino acids. The CDR3 bases are TGTGCCAGCAGCCGAACAGGGACACAGACCAACTATGGCTACACCTTC. It codes for CASSRTGTQTNYGYTF.

This clonotype turned up a few times. The genes are TRBV11-3 and TRBJ2-1; TRBD1 aligns across 7 bases. The CDR3 contains 15 residues. From germline, CDR1 is SGHNT and CDR2 YENEEA. After removal of 2 bases from V and 6 bases from J, the junction contained 7 bases not matched to a gene. As DNA, the CDR3 is TGTGCCAGCAGCTTACGACAGGGTATAAGCAATGAGCAGTTCTTC. Its protein is CASSLRQGISNEQFF.

The V gene is TRBV25-1, the J gene TRBJ2-2; 9 bases match TRBD2. V shed 6 bases, J shed 0 bases, and the junction held 11 bases outside the gene matches. In germline, CDR1 is MGHDK, CDR2 SYGVNS. The CDR3 runs 18 residues. The CDR3 DNA reads as TGTGCCAGCAGGACCGGGACTAGCCTTCTCGCGAACACCGGGGAGCTGTTTTTT. Its protein product is CASRTGTSLLANTGELFF.

This clonotype came up many times. This CDR3 reads CSARDGTGMDTQYF. The CDR3 DNA reads as TGCAGTGCTAGAGATGGGACAGGGATGGATACGCAGTATTTT. The chain couples TRBV20-1 to TRBJ2-3; TRBD1 matches 9 bases. The CDR3 consists of 14 residues. J gave up 6 bases and V 0 bases, and 4 bases lay outside the gene matches. CDR1 is DFQATT, CDR2 SNEGSKA, per germline (reference sequence).

The rearrangement links TRBV4-3 to TRBJ1-4; D is uncertain. The germline V gene encodes CDR1 LGHNA and CDR2 YSLEER. The CDR3 runs 14 residues. Trimming removed 0 bases from V and 7 bases from J, with 9 bases in between. The CDR3 here is CASSQDHPVEKLFF. DNA for the CDR3: TGCGCCAGCAGCCAAGACCACCCAGTTGAAAAACTGTTTTTT.

This clonotype turned up a few times. The V call is TRBV7-9, the J call TRBJ2-2; TRBD2 might be the D (5 bases). The germline V gene encodes CDR1 SEHNR and CDR2 FQNEAQ (reference sequence). CDR3 length: 15 amino acids. Trimming took off 4 bases at V and 6 bases at J, with 15 bases between the two ends. The CDR3 is CASSSTPRVPGELFF. CDR3 nucleotide sequence: TGTGCCAGCAGCTCAACCCCGAGGGTTCCCGGGGAGCTGTTTTTT.

About this clonotype itself: This may stem from a read error, because a much larger clone lies one nucleotide away. V and J are TRBV20-1 and TRBJ2-7; TRBD2 might be the D (6 bases). Trimming took 3 bases from V and 2 from J, leaving 8 bases between them. There are 12 residues in the CDR3. Germline V gives CDR1 DFQATT, CDR2 SNEGSKA (reference sequence). CDR3 loop: CSASGSAYEQYF. The CDR3, as DNA: TGCAGTGCTAGCGGGAGTGCCTACGAGCAGTACTTC.

In this sample, this clonotype turned up a few times. The rearrangement uses TRBV7-6 and TRBJ2-5; 8 positions match TRBD1. In germline, CDR1 is SGHVS, CDR2 FNYEAQ. Trimming at V came to 5 bases and at J to 5 bases, leaving 7 bases not matched to a gene. The CDR3 sequence is 14 residues long. CDR3 region: CASSQTGDTETQYF. CDR3 coding DNA: TGTGCCAGCAGCCAGACAGGGGACACGGAGACCCAGTACTTC. The variable domain in full, with the rest retrieved from reference TRBV7-6 and TRBJ2-5, is GAGVSQSPRYKVTKRGQDVALRCDPISGHVSLYWYRQALGQGPEFLTYFNYEAQQDKSGLPNDRFSAERPEGSISTLTIQRTEQRDSAMYRCASSQTGDTETQYFGPGTRLLVL.

In this sample, this clonotype turned up many times. The chain recombines TRBV12-3 or TRBV12-4 with TRBJ2-6; possibly TRBD1 for D (6 bases). Deletions cut 6 bases from V and 0 bases from J, with 12 bases between. This CDR3 has 16 amino acids. CDR3 sequence: CASRNRDTSGANVLTF. The CDR3 nucleotides are TGTGCCAGCAGAAACCGGGACACCTCTGGGGCCAACGTCCTGACTTTC.

V and J are TRBV20-1 and TRBJ1-6, with D unclear. This CDR3 spans 14 amino acids. V was pared by 3 bases and J by 8 bases, with 14 bases between. CDR1 DFQATT and CDR2 SNEGSKA come from the germline V gene (reference sequence). The CDR3 sequence: CSARYGIVDSPLHF. Written as DNA, the CDR3 is TGCAGTGCTAGGTACGGGATCGTTGATTCACCCCTCCACTTT.

This clonotype has a count of ten or more. V and J are TRBV28 and TRBJ2-7; D is unresolved. V was pared by 3 bases and J by 0 bases, with 15 bases between. Germline CDR1 and CDR2: MDHEN and SYDVKM. The CDR3 loop spans 16 amino acids. The CDR3: CASSLRLERSSYEQYF. DNA for the CDR3: TGTGCCAGCAGTTTGCGACTGGAGAGAAGCTCCTACGAGCAGTACTTC.

This clonotype has only a few counts. The chain employs TRBV18 and TRBJ1-2, with 9 bases that match TRBD1. Trimming took 8 bases from V and 8 from J; bases not matched to a gene: 12. CDR1 KGHSH and CDR2 LQKENI come from the germline V gene. The CDR3 consists of 14 residues. The CDR3 region has the DNA TGTGCCAGCCGAAGTTTGGGACAGGGTGACGGCTACACCTTC. Amino acid sequence: CASRSLGQGDGYTF.

This clonotype was observed at least ten times. V usage is TRBV12-3 or TRBV12-4 and J usage is TRBJ1-1; D possibly corresponds to TRBD1 (5 bases). With 8 bases removed from V and 6 bases from J, the gap between germline ends came to 19 bases. This CDR3 region has 14 residues. The CDR3 loop is CASRAEPRAPEAFF. In nucleotides, the CDR3 is TGTGCCAGCCGCGCTGAGCCCAGGGCCCCTGAAGCTTTCTTT.